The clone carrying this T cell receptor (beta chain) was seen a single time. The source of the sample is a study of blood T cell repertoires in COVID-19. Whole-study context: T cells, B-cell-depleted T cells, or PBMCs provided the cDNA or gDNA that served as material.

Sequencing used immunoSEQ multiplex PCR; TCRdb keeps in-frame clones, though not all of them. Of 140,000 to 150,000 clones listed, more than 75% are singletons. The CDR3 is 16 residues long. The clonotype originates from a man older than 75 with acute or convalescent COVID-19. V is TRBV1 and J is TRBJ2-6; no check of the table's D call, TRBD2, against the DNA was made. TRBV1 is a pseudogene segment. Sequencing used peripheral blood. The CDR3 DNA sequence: TGCACCAGCAGCCCCCGGGAGGCCCCTGGGGCCAACGTCCTGACTTTC. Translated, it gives CTSSPREAPGANVLTF.